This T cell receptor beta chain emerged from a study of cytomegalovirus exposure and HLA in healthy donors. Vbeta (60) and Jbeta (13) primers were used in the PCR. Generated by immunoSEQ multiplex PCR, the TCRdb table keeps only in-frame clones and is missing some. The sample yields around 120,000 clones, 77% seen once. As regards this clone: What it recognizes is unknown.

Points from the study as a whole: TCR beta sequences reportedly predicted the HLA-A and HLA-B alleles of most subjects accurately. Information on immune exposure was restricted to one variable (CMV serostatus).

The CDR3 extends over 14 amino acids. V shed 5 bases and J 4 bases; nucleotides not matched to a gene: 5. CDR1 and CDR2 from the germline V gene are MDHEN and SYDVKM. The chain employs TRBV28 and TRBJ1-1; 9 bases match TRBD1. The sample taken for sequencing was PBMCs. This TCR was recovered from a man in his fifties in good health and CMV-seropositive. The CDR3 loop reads CASSTTGGPTEAFF. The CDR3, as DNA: TGTGCCAGCAGTACAACAGGGGGCCCCACTGAAGCTTTCTTT.